This note documents a single T cell receptor (beta chain) sequence. What it binds is not known. Method: immunoSEQ multiplex PCR; TCRdb's copy keeps in-frame clones and lacks some. The sample has about 73,000 clones, approximately 90% seen once. Germline CDR1 reads KGHSH; CDR2 reads LQKENI. CDR3 length: 14 amino acids. Trimming shortened V by 1 base and J by 8 bases, and 12 bases separated the two germline ends. These data are taken from a study of OX40 agonist ivuxolimab in advanced cancers. Study-wide results and limits: Clonal expansion was among the lowest in partial responders at 0.1-3.0 mg/kg, especially CD8+.

The V and J genes are TRBV18 and TRBJ2-1; perhaps TRBD2 as D (5 bases). The origin of this receptor is an adult with an advanced solid tumor such as melanoma, head and neck, liver or kidney cancer. The sample here was CD4+ or CD8+ T cells sorted from blood, taken in a trial of the OX40 agonist ivuxolimab. The chain's CDR3 is CASSPRKNGDEQFF. CDR3 DNA sequence: TGTGCCAGCTCACCACGGAAGAACGGGGATGAGCAGTTCTTC.